What follows are 20 T cell receptor beta chains derived from one specimen sequenced in a study of immune heterogeneity within non-small cell lung tumors (dated by TCRdb to the late 2010s). Genomic DNA extracted from bulk tumor tissue served as TCR template, with 600 ng gDNA amplified per sample. During surgery, several biopsies were collected from each primary tumor and placed as far from one another as possible within the tumor mass. The study cohort was described as untreated, and the patients were newly diagnosed NSCLC cases having curative surgery. The reads were generated on a HiSeq X Ten. The TCR beta CDR3 region was amplified with a multiplex PCR system, in which a first round of nine to eleven cycles was run using 32 V-gene forward and 13 J-gene reverse primers. TCRdb reprocessing: public reads trimmed at Q25 with fastp, clones called with MiXCR, in-frame beta chains kept. Each CDR3 protein gets just one entry, which takes the most common genes and DNA from the rows behind it. A total of 20,000 to 25,000 distinct CDR3 sequences appear in this sample, under 30% of them only once. Around 4.1% of the sample belongs to the ten largest clones.

Material: lung tumor tissue. The source is a man in his forties with non-small cell lung cancer.

This chain joins TRBV9 and TRBJ1-5; 7 bases map to TRBD1. The CDR3 spans 13 residues. The germline V gene has CDR1 SGDLS and CDR2 YYNGEE. V gave up 0 bases and J gave up 8 bases; unmatched junction bases: 2. CDR3 loop: CASSVEGTEPQHF. CDR3 nucleotide sequence: TGTGCCAGCAGCGTAGAGGGGACAGAGCCCCAGCATTTT.

At least ten counts were recorded for this clonotype. This chain uses TRBV5-1 with TRBJ2-7; D remains unclear. Looked up from germline, CDR1 is SGHRS and CDR2 is YFSETQ. The V end lost 4 bases, the J end lost 1 base, and 9 bases lay between the germline ends. The CDR3 is 13 amino acids. The CDR3 protein is CASSHGSSYEQYF. Written as DNA, the CDR3 is TGCGCCAGCAGCCACGGATCTTCCTACGAGCAGTACTTC.

This clonotype is medium-sized. This chain links TRBV11-2 with TRBJ1-5; D is ambiguous. V was clipped by 2 bases and J by 4 bases, with 6 bases between them. Germline V lookup: CDR1 SGHAT, CDR2 FQNNGV. CDR3 length: 13 residues. CDR3 in DNA: TGTGCCAGCAGCTTATCCTTTAATCAGCCCCAGCATTTT. Protein: CASSLSFNQPQHF.

Points on this clonotype: Just one base apart from a much larger clone, this may be a read error. The gene calls are TRBV20-1 and TRBJ1-5, with 9 bases identical to TRBD1. CDR3 length equals 14 residues. CDR1 DFQATT and CDR2 SNEGSKA come from the germline V gene (reference sequence). CDR3 DNA: TGCAGTGCAACACAGGGGGCAAGCAATAAGCCCCAGCATTTT. Its protein is CSATQGASNKPQHF.

Judged by abundance, this clonotype is medium-sized. This chain uses TRBV19 with TRBJ2-1; weak D call: TRBD2 (5 bases). CDR3 length: 15 amino acids. Trimming pared 7 bases from V and 4 bases from J, leaving 17 bases between. From germline, CDR1 is LNHDA and CDR2 SQIVND (reference sequence). CDR3 amino acids: CASKGATGQYNEQFF. The DNA for the CDR3 is TGTGCCAGTAAGGGAGCCACCGGGCAGTACAATGAGCAGTTCTTC.

J is TRBJ2-4 and V is TRBV5-1; 9 nucleotides align to TRBD1. The trim removed 0 bases at V and 3 bases at J, leaving 1 base unmatched. Germline-derived CDR1 and CDR2 are SGHRS and YFSETQ. The CDR3 is 15 amino acids. CDR3 coding DNA: TGCGCCAGCAGCTTGGGACAGGGGGACAAAAACATTCAGTACTTC. It encodes CASSLGQGDKNIQYF.

By share of the sample, this clonotype is medium-sized. The chain recombines TRBV20-1 with TRBJ2-7; maybe TRBD2 (6 bases). The CDR3 contains 13 residues. With 7 bases removed from V and 3 bases from J, the gap between germline ends came to 16 bases. Germline V gene lookup returns CDR1 DFQATT and CDR2 SNEGSKA (reference sequence). CDR3 DNA: TGCAGTGTCCTCGTTCCGGAGGGCTACGAGCAGTACTTC. Translation: CSVLVPEGYEQYF.

This clonotype was detected a few times. The rearrangement uses TRBV11-2 and TRBJ2-1; the match to TRBD2 covers 7 bases. J lost 7 bases, V lost 4 bases, and 10 bases had no gene match. This CDR3 has 15 residues. Looked up from germline, CDR1 is SGHAT and CDR2 is FQNNGV. This chain's CDR3 is CASSSYRLAKNEQFF. The CDR3 DNA reads as TGTGCCAGCAGCTCCTACCGACTAGCCAAAAATGAGCAGTTCTTC.

V gene TRBV19 combines with J gene TRBJ2-1, with 10 bases fitting TRBD1. With 11 bases clipped from V and 7 bases from J, the junction kept 8 bases outside the gene matches. The CDR3 is 13 amino acids. Germline V gene lookup returns CDR1 LNHDA and CDR2 SQIVND (reference sequence). The CDR3 coding sequence is TGTGCCTTGGGGGGACAGGGGATTAATGAGCAGTTCTTC. It encodes CALGGQGINEQFF.

In this sample, this clonotype turned up many times. The chain is built from TRBV19 and TRBJ1-4, with D possibly TRBD1 on 6 matching bases. The CDR3 runs 15 residues. With 5 bases removed from V and 7 bases from J, the gap between germline ends came to 17 bases. The germline CDR1 and CDR2 sequences are LNHDA and SQIVND (reference sequence). CDR3 loop: CASSSSPGVGEKLFF. The CDR3 bases are TGTGCCAGTAGTTCGTCACCAGGGGTTGGTGAAAAACTGTTTTTT.

To note about this clonotype: This may stem from a read error, because a much larger clone lies one nucleotide away. This chain joins TRBV5-5 and TRBJ1-1, with a possible D match to TRBD1 (5 bases). The CDR3 is made up of 14 amino acids. Per germline, CDR1 SGHKS and CDR2 YYEKEE (reference sequence). The CDR3 coding sequence is TGTGCCAGCAGCCCTGGGACGTTGAACACTGAAGATTTCTTT. Translated, it gives CASSPGTLNTEDFF.

The chain couples TRBV4-1 to TRBJ2-5, with 7 bases identical to TRBD1. The CDR3 runs 14 residues. The V segment lost 4 bases and the J segment 4 bases; nucleotides outside the gene matches: 6. The germline CDR1 and CDR2 sequences are MGHRA and YSYEKL. The CDR3 DNA is TGCGCCAGCAGCCTTGGGACAGACGGAGAGACCCAGTACTTC. Protein product: CASSLGTDGETQYF.

This clonotype came up a few times. The chain recombines TRBV14 with TRBJ1-5; weak D call: TRBD1 (5 bases). CDR3 length equals 15 residues. Germline V gene data show CDR1 as SGHDN and CDR2 as FVKESK. Deletions cut 1 base from V and 6 bases from J, with 13 bases between. In DNA, the CDR3 is TGTGCCAGCAGCCAAGGAGGGCAGGGTCCTCAGCCCCAGCATTTT. It codes for CASSQGGQGPQPQHF.

About this clonotype itself: A much bigger clone sits one base away, suggesting this may be a read error. The genes are TRBV7-9 and TRBJ2-3, with 7 bases matching TRBD1. The CDR3 is 12 residues long. The germline gives CDR1 SEHNR, CDR2 FQNEAQ (reference sequence). The chain's CDR3 is CDSSPQGDTQYF. As DNA, the CDR3 is TGTGACAGCAGCCCACAGGGGGATACGCAGTATTTT.

The J gene is TRBJ2-5, the V gene TRBV12-5; D possibly matches TRBD1 or TRBD2 (6 bases each). The CDR3 consists of 14 residues. CDR1 is LGHNT and CDR2 is FRNRAP in the germline V gene. The V and J ends lost 7 bases and 3 bases respectively, with 15 bases between them. CDR3 loop: CASAAQGLKETQYF. DNA of the CDR3: TGTGCTAGTGCCGCACAGGGACTCAAAGAGACCCAGTACTTC.

The rearrangement joins TRBV20-1 to TRBJ2-7; 9 bases match TRBD2. CDR3 length: 13 amino acids. V trimming: 5 bases; J trimming: 5 bases; junction bases outside the gene matches: 7. In germline, CDR1 is DFQATT, CDR2 SNEGSKA (reference sequence). CDR3 in amino acids: CSAPGSSGDEQYF. CDR3 in DNA: TGCAGTGCTCCGGGGTCTAGCGGGGACGAGCAGTACTTC.

This clonotype was seen ten or more times. This chain joins TRBV28 and TRBJ1-4; 9 bases line up with TRBD1. With V trimmed by 5 bases and J by 0 bases, 22 bases remained unmatched. Per germline, CDR1 MDHEN and CDR2 SYDVKM. CDR3 length: 22 amino acids. The CDR3 sequence is CASSRPMGMTGGSPATNEKLFF. The CDR3 DNA reads as TGTGCCAGCAGTAGACCAATGGGGATGACAGGGGGAAGCCCTGCAACTAATGAAAAACTGTTTTTT.

This clonotype was detected many times. This chain uses TRBV20-1 with TRBJ2-3; 7 nucleotides agree with TRBD1. CDR1 and CDR2 (germline): DFQATT, SNEGSKA (reference sequence). After removal of 5 bases from V and 7 bases from J, the junction contained 6 bases not matched to a gene. There are 12 residues in the CDR3. The CDR3 DNA reads TGCAGTGCTCCCGACAGGGCCTATACGCAGTATTTT. Protein product: CSAPDRAYTQYF.

This clonotype has only a few counts. The chain employs TRBV2 and TRBJ2-5; 12 positions match TRBD2. Germline values: CDR1 SNHLY, CDR2 FYNNEI. The ends lost 5 bases at V and 2 bases at J; junction bases unmatched: 3. The CDR3 totals 15 residues. The CDR3 sequence is CASSLGLAGQETQYF. In DNA form, the CDR3 reads TGTGCCAGCAGTTTGGGACTAGCGGGTCAAGAGACCCAGTACTTC.

The gene calls are TRBV27 and TRBJ2-2, with D possibly TRBD1 on 8 matching bases. This CDR3 contains 15 residues. From germline, CDR1 is MNHEY and CDR2 SMNVEV (reference sequence). Trimming cost V 7 bases and J 4 bases, with 16 bases left between them. DNA of the CDR3: TGTGCCAGCACCGGGGGGACAGGACGCACCGGGGAGCTGTTTTTT. Its translation is CASTGGTGRTGELFF.